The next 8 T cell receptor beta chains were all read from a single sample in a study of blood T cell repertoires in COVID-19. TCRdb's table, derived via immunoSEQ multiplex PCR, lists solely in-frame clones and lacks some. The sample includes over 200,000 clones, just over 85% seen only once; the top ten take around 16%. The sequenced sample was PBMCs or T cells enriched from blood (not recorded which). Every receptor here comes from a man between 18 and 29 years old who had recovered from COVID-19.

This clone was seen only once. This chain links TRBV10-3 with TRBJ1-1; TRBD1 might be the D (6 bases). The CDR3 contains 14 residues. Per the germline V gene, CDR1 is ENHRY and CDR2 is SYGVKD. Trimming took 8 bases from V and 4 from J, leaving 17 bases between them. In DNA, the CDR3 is TGTGCCATCGGAACGGACAGACGAATCACTGAAGCTTTCTTT. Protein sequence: CAIGTDRRITEAFF.

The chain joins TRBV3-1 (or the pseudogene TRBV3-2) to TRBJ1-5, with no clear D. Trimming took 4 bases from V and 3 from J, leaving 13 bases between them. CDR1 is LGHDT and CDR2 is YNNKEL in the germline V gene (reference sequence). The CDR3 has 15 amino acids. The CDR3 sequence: CASSLGGGDNQPQHF. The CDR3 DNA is TGTGCCAGCAGCCTGGGAGGCGGTGACAATCAGCCCCAGCATTTT.

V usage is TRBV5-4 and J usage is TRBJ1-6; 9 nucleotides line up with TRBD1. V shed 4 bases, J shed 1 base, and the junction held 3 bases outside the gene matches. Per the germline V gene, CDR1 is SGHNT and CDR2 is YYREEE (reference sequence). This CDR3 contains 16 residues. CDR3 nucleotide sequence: TGTGCCAGCAGCACAGGGGGCACGTCCTATAATTCACCCCTCCACTTT. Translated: CASSTGGTSYNSPLHF.

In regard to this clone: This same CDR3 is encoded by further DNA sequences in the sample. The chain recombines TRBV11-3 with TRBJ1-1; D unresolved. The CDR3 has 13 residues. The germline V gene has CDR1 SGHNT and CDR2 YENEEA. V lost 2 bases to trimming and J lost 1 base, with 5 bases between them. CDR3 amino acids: CASSLQENTEAFF. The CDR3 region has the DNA TGTGCCAGCAGCTTACAGGAGAACACTGAAGCTTTCTTT.

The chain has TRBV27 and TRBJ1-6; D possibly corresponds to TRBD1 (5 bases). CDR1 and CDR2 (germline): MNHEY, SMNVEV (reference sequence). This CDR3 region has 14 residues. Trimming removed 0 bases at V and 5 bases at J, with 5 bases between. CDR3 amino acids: CASSLSGDNSPLHF. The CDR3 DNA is TGTGCCAGCAGTTTATCAGGGGATAATTCACCCCTCCACTTT.

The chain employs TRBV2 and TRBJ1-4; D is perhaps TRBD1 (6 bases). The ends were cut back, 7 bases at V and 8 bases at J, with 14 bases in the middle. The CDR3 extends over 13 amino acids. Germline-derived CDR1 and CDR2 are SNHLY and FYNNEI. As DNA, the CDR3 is TGTGCCAGCACCAGGGGCAACACAGAAAAACTGTTTTTT. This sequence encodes CASTRGNTEKLFF.

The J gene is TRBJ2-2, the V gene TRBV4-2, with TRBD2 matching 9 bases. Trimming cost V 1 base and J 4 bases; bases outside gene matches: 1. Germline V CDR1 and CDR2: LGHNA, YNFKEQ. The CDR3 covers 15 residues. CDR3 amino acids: CASSQVAGATGELFF. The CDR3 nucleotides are TGTGCCAGCAGCCAAGTAGCGGGGGCCACCGGGGAGCTGTTTTTT.

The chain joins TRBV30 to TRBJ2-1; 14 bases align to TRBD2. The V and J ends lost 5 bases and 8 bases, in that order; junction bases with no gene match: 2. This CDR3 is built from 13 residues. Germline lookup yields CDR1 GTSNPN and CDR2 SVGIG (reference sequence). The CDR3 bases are TGTGCCTGGCTGACTAGCGGGGGGGATGAGCAGTTCTTC. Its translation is CAWLTSGGDEQFF.